This entry concerns a single T cell receptor beta chain. As processed by the authors: Using reference gene primer amplification, nucleated cell counts were estimated. Assay: immunoSEQ multiplex PCR; the TCRdb copy retains only in-frame clones and omits some. That table is the source of V, J and clone size, and D and trimming were worked out from the DNA. The data contain a few hundred thousand clones, more than 70% of them singletons. The CDR3 loop spans 14 amino acids. Germline CDR1 and CDR2: GTSNPN and SVGIG (reference sequence). The J segment lost 2 bases and the V segment lost 5 bases, leaving 7 bases of the junction unmatched. The data originate from a study of blood T cell repertoires in COVID-19.

The TCR sequence derives from a woman in her 50s with acute or convalescent COVID-19. The chain has TRBV30 and TRBJ1-1; TRBD1 agrees at 8 bases. Input material: peripheral blood. Written as DNA, the CDR3 is TGTGCCTGGCCCGGGACAGGTCAAAACACTGAAGCTTTCTTT. It yields the protein CAWPGTGQNTEAFF.